The sequence of this T cell receptor beta chain was determined in a study of CD8 T cells in Susac syndrome. About the study: When blood was drawn, the patients with Susac syndrome were therapy-naive, on corticosteroids, or on intravenous immunoglobulin alone.

A remark on this clonotype: Its antigen is undetermined.

Whole-study findings and limits: In Susac patients, clonal expansion was not detected in CD4+ cells.

The CDR3 is 19 amino acids. V was trimmed by 0 bases and J by 6 bases, leaving 24 bases between them. In germline, CDR1 is MGHRA, CDR2 YSYEKL. Roughly 0.45 to 1 ug RNA was reverse transcribed with random hexamers. A multiplex approach, immunoSEQ multiplex PCR, amplified TCR beta CDR3 across 54 Vbeta and 13 Jbeta. TCRdb itself ran the immunoSEQ multiplex PCR reads through MiXCR, one entry per CDR3 protein. Among 77,000 or so distinct CDR3 sequences listed, 93% were seen once. The recently defined diagnostic criteria for definite or probable disease were met by the Susac syndrome patients. The source is a human donor with Susac syndrome. Sequencing was carried out using CD4+ T cells from PBMCs. V and J are TRBV4-1 and TRBJ2-4; the D gene is possibly TRBD2 (6 bases). The CDR3 reads CASSQDGFKAWRGLNIQYF. The CDR3 DNA reads as TGCGCCAGCAGCCAAGATGGGTTTAAAGCTTGGCGGGGACTAAACATTCAGTACTTC.